The sequence of this T cell receptor (beta chain) was determined in a study of OX40 agonist ivuxolimab in advanced cancers. With respect to the entire study: Ivuxolimab, which targeted the costimulatory receptor OX40 (CD134), was an agonistic, fully human IgG2 monoclonal antibody. The paper covers the monotherapy dose-escalation part of the phase I ivuxolimab trial, which included N ≈ 50 patients. Intravenous ivuxolimab was administered to patients every 2 weeks at six dose levels: 0.01, 0.1, 0.3, 1.5, 3 and 10 mg/kg. The purpose of peripheral TCRbeta sequencing was to test whether ivuxolimab changed TCR sequence diversity and led to clonal T-cell expansion. Patients were allowed to have had prior anti-PD-1, anti-PD-L1 or anti-CTLA-4 therapy, and 40% of the dose-escalation patients had been treated with checkpoint inhibitors. In the dose-escalation cohort, approximately 83% of patients were male, and the mean age was around 65 years with a range of about 20 to 90. Partial responses occurred in three dose-escalation patients: two with cutaneous melanoma and one with hepatocellular carcinoma. Among the 50 to 55 dose-escalation patients, around 20 had hepatocellular carcinoma, approximately 15 melanoma, 9 renal cell carcinoma and 9 head and neck cancer.

For sequencing of the TCRbeta CDR3 region, genomic DNA was extracted from the sorted cells. The immunoSEQ Assay was used to sequence the TCRbeta CDR3 regions. The table was pulled from immuneACCESS by TCRdb, which kept in-frame rearrangements only. Such tables lose some clones; where checked, under half of the loss comes from unresolved V genes, and the rest has no known cause. Within this sample are about 68,000 clones, with roughly 84% of them counted one time only. The top ten clones comprise around 1.7% of the sample. Broader findings and caveats from the paper: Low levels of normalized T-cell clonal expansion were also shown by some nonresponding patients. After ivuxolimab, expanded clones were on average more numerous among CD8+ T cells than among CD4+ T cells. The antigen specificity of the peripheral T cells that underwent clonal expansion was not determined. In partial responders in the 0.1-3.0 mg/kg groups, normalized peripheral clonal expansion was found to be among the lowest, especially among CD8+ T cells. At doses of 0.1 to 3.0 mg/kg, clonal expansion of both CD4+ and CD8+ blood T cells was observed from baseline to week 6.

Its CDR3 holds 15 amino acids, cysteine through phenylalanine. Only the CDR3 DNA is retained, 45 bases long and in frame from the first base. For CDR1 and CDR2, the germline V gene (reference sequence) lists LNHNV and YYDKDF. V loses 3 bases of germline sequence and J loses 5 bases, and the interval between the two ends is 16 bases. The trial excluded patients who had a history of autoimmune disease or were on systemic immunosuppression. Peripheral blood for TCR sequencing was collected from all dose cohorts at baseline, on cycle 4 day 1, and on cycle 7 day 1. Samples were obtained from an open-label, multicenter, first-in-human phase I dose-escalation trial of ivuxolimab. Adults with locally advanced or metastatic melanoma, renal cell carcinoma, hepatocellular carcinoma or head and neck squamous cell carcinoma were enrolled in the trial. Before TCR sequencing, CD4+ and CD8+ T cells were separately sorted from peripheral blood.

Turning to this clone: Its antigen target is currently unknown. The sample holds no much larger clone one base away, and base qualities are not on file.

The sequences come from CD4+ or CD8+ T cells sorted from blood, collected in a trial of the OX40 agonist ivuxolimab. The TCR comes from an adult with an advanced solid tumor such as melanoma, head and neck, liver or kidney cancer. The V and J genes are TRBV15 and TRBJ2-5; the D gene may be TRBD1 or TRBD2, since each aligns over 5 bases. The DNA is TGTGCCACCAGCAGGGACTCGGGACGTTGGGAGACCCAGTACTTC. The encoded protein is CATSRDSGRWETQYF.